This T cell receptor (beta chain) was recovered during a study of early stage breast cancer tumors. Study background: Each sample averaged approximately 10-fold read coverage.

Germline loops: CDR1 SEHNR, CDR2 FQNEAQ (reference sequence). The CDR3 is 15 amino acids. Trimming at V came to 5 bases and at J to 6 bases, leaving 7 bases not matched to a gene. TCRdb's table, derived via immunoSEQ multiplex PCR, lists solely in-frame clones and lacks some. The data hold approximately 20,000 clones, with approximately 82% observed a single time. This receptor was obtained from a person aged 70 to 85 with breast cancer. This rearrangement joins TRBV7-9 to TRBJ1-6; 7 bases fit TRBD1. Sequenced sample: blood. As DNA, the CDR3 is TGTGCCAGCAGCCTCCGACAGGGAGCTAATTCACCCCTCCACTTT. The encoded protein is CASSLRQGANSPLHF.